Listed here are 9 T cell receptor beta chains from one sample, sequenced in a study of shared clonotypes between healthy human individuals. Assay: immunoSEQ multiplex PCR; the TCRdb copy retains only in-frame clones and omits some. The sample records over 2 million clones, 85% to 95% being singletons. Sequences were obtained from naive CD4+ T cells from PBMCs. The subset is: CD45RA+ positively selected. These receptors were collected from a man younger than 35 in good health. Some clones in this sample may be carry-over from other donors' samples.

The chain is built from TRBV19 and TRBJ2-2, with 12 nucleotides matching TRBD2. V was clipped by 11 bases and J by 2 bases; unmatched bases: 6. This CDR3 spans 15 amino acids. Germline lookup yields CDR1 LNHDA and CDR2 SQIVND (reference sequence). DNA of the CDR3: TGTGCCGCGTCTAGCGGGAGGGCCAACACCGGGGAGCTGTTTTTT. Its protein product is CAASSGRANTGELFF.

This chain uses TRBV5-1 with TRBJ1-4; 11 bases are shared with TRBD1. CDR3 length: 15 amino acids. Germline lookup yields CDR1 SGHRS and CDR2 YFSETQ. The V segment lost 4 bases and the J segment 4 bases; nucleotides outside the gene matches: 3. The CDR3 DNA reads TGCGCCAGCAGCGAGGGGACAGGGGGTAATGAAAAACTGTTTTTT. Protein: CASSEGTGGNEKLFF.

The chain carries TRBV5-6 and TRBJ2-1, with D perhaps matching TRBD2 (6 bases). The CDR3 extends over 13 amino acids. The V gene lost 4 bases and the J gene lost 8 bases, with 13 bases spanning the gap. The germline V gene encodes CDR1 SGHDT and CDR2 YYEEEE. The CDR3 DNA follows: TGTGCCAGCAGCCCTGGAAGGAGGGATGAGCAGTTCTTC. Protein: CASSPGRRDEQFF. Together with reference TRBV5-6 and TRBJ2-1, the CDR3 gives the full variable domain: DAGVTQSPTHLIKTRGQQVTLRCSPKSGHDTVSWYQQALGQGPQFIFQYYEEEERQRGNFPDRFSGHQFPNYSSELNVNALLLGDSALYLCASSPGRRDEQFFGPGTRLTVL.

J is TRBJ2-7 and V is TRBV7-2; TRBD2 might be the D (6 bases). The V gene's germline CDR1 is SGHTA and CDR2 FQGNSA. Trimming left V 5 bases short and J 6 bases short, with 11 bases between. There are 12 residues in the CDR3. The CDR3 sequence is CASSVPGGEQYF. The CDR3 bases are TGTGCCAGCAGCGTGCCCGGGGGCGAGCAGTACTTC.

The gene calls are TRBV6-5 and TRBJ2-7, with a possible D match to TRBD2 (5 bases). The germline V gene encodes CDR1 MNHEY and CDR2 SVGAGI. V was clipped by 0 bases and J by 3 bases, with 15 bases between them. This CDR3 has 16 residues. CDR3 loop: CASSYSAAALHYEQYF. The CDR3 region has the DNA TGTGCCAGCAGTTACTCAGCGGCAGCTCTCCACTACGAGCAGTACTTC.

This chain joins TRBV4-1 and TRBJ2-7; 7 bases match TRBD2. The CDR3 is made up of 15 amino acids. In germline, CDR1 is MGHRA, CDR2 YSYEKL. J gave up 5 bases and V 1 base, and 8 bases lay outside the gene matches. The CDR3 sequence is CASSQGGLGRDEQYF. The CDR3 region has the DNA TGCGCCAGCAGCCAAGGTGGACTAGGTAGGGACGAGCAGTACTTC.

The V and J genes are TRBV6-5 and TRBJ1-5, with D tentatively TRBD1 (5 bases). The ends were cut back, 11 bases at V and 3 bases at J, with 14 bases in the middle. In germline, CDR1 is MNHEY, CDR2 SVGAGI. The CDR3 has 13 amino acids. In DNA, the CDR3 is TGTGCCGCCGGGGGACGGAACAATCAGCCCCAGCATTTT. Amino acid sequence: CAAGGRNNQPQHF.

The chain employs TRBV1 and TRBJ1-5; TRBD1 is taken as the D call from the table, unchecked against the DNA. TRBV1 is shown as a pseudogene. This CDR3 is 16 amino acids long. CDR3: CTSSQAGAPWGQPQHF. As DNA, the CDR3 is TGCACCAGCAGCCAAGCAGGGGCCCCCTGGGGTCAGCCCCAGCATTTT.

The chain is built from TRBV30 and TRBJ1-4; tentative D call: TRBD1 (6 bases). The CDR3 sequence is 14 residues long. Germline CDR1 GTSNPN, CDR2 SVGIG (reference sequence). V lost 2 bases to trimming and J lost 5 bases, with 12 bases between them. CDR3 DNA sequence: TGTGCCTGGAGTAAAACAGGGTTCAATGAAAAACTGTTTTTT. Translated, it gives CAWSKTGFNEKLFF.